This T cell receptor (beta chain) was retrieved from a study of cytomegalovirus exposure and HLA in healthy donors. Study at large: The approximately 130 validation repertoires matched the roughly 630 first-cohort repertoires in platform, a later analysis reported.

Assay: immunoSEQ multiplex PCR; the TCRdb copy retains only in-frame clones and omits some. The table includes 150,000 or so clones, 89% detected once. Germline-derived CDR1 and CDR2 are LGHNA and YNFKEQ. The CDR3 totals 17 residues. Trimming took 2 bases from V and 0 from J, leaving 15 bases between them. The sample taken for sequencing was PBMCs. This chain links TRBV4-2 with TRBJ2-3; possibly TRBD1 for D (5 bases). The source of this sequence is a young woman in good health and CMV-seropositive. The CDR3 here is CASSQLADTSSTDTQYF. CDR3 DNA: TGTGCCAGCAGCCAACTCGCGGACACCTCTAGCACAGATACGCAGTATTTT.